The 8 T cell receptor beta chains below were found in one sample sequenced in a study of shared clonotypes between healthy human individuals. The repertoire was sequenced with immunoSEQ multiplex PCR; TCRdb's copy has only in-frame clones and lacks some. Found here are a few million clones, approximately 95% of them singletons; the top ten hold 0.3% to 0.4%. Specimen: naive CD4+ T cells from PBMCs. Subset indicated: CD45RA+ positively selected. The source of these receptors is a man aged 18-30 years in good health. Some clones in this sample may be carry-over from other donors' samples.

The V call is TRBV5-1, the J call TRBJ2-7, with 11 bases aligning to TRBD1. V trimming: 4 bases; J trimming: 1 base; junction bases outside the gene matches: 4. The CDR3 loop spans 15 amino acids. CDR1 and CDR2 from the germline V gene are SGHRS and YFSETQ. CDR3 DNA: TGCGCCAGCAGCCAAGGACAGGGGGCTTCCTACGAGCAGTACTTC. Translating it yields CASSQGQGASYEQYF.

The chain recombines TRBV5-1 with TRBJ2-5; 7 bases match TRBD1. This CDR3 region has 14 residues. With 6 bases clipped from V and 4 bases from J, the junction kept 9 bases outside the gene matches. Germline CDR1 reads SGHRS; CDR2 reads YFSETQ. As DNA, the CDR3 is TGCGCCAGCACCCCTCAGGGGGTCCCAGAGACCCAGTACTTC. Amino acids: CASTPQGVPETQYF.

This rearrangement joins TRBV27 to TRBJ2-7, with D perhaps assigned TRBD1 or TRBD2 (6 bases each). Germline CDR1 reads MNHEY; CDR2 reads SMNVEV (reference sequence). This CDR3 region has 14 residues. V lost 1 base, J lost 5 bases, and 12 bases lay in between. The chain's CDR3 is CASSLFQGRNEQYF. The CDR3 region has the DNA TGTGCCAGCAGTTTATTCCAGGGGAGGAACGAGCAGTACTTC.

The table lists this clone with a count of one. Distinct nucleotide sequences in the sample also encode this CDR3. The CDR3 DNA sequence: TGTGCCAGCAGTTTTGGGATTAATAGCAATCAGCCCCAGCATTTT. It encodes CASSFGINSNQPQHF. The rearrangement joins TRBV28 to TRBJ1-5; no definite D call. Germline assignment: CDR1 MDHEN and CDR2 SYDVKM. CDR3 size: 15 residues. The V gene lost 3 bases and the J gene lost 0 bases, with 9 bases spanning the gap.

The chain couples TRBV7-9 to TRBJ1-4; no firm D call. V shed 5 bases and J shed 3 bases, with 10 bases lying between them. CDR1 is SEHNR and CDR2 is FQNEAQ in the germline V gene (reference sequence). The CDR3 extends over 14 amino acids. CDR3 DNA sequence: TGTGCCAGCAGCCTAGTCCTTCCTAATGAAAAACTGTTTTTT. Its translation: CASSLVLPNEKLFF.

This clone was seen more than once but under ten times. V is TRBV6-1 and J is TRBJ1-5, with D perhaps matching TRBD1 (5 bases). The germline CDR1 and CDR2 sequences are MNHNS and SASEGT. The CDR3 loop spans 14 amino acids. Trimming took off 3 bases at V and 6 bases at J, with 12 bases between the two ends. CDR3 sequence reads: CASSEVSGFQPQHF. In DNA, the CDR3 is TGTGCCAGCAGTGAGGTGTCAGGGTTTCAGCCCCAGCATTTT.

The rearrangement links TRBV6-6 to TRBJ1-2, with TRBD1 matching over 11 bases. The CDR3 contains 15 residues. The trim removed 6 bases at V and 8 bases at J, leaving 11 bases unmatched. CDR1 is MNHNY and CDR2 is SVGAGI in the germline V gene (reference sequence). The CDR3 DNA reads TGTGCCAGCAGGCCCGGACAGGGGGCGCAAGGAGGCTACACCTTC. Translation: CASRPGQGAQGGYTF.

Notes on this clone: The same CDR3 is also encoded by other DNA sequences in this sample. Here the CDR3 reads CASSSAGSYNEQFF. The CDR3 DNA follows: TGTGCCAGCAGCTCAGCGGGCTCCTACAATGAGCAGTTCTTC. The rearrangement joins TRBV7-3 to TRBJ2-1, with D perhaps TRBD2 (6 bases). From germline, CDR1 is SGHTA and CDR2 FQGTGA. The germline V and J ends were trimmed by 4 bases and 0 bases, with 7 bases remaining between them. This CDR3 has 14 residues.